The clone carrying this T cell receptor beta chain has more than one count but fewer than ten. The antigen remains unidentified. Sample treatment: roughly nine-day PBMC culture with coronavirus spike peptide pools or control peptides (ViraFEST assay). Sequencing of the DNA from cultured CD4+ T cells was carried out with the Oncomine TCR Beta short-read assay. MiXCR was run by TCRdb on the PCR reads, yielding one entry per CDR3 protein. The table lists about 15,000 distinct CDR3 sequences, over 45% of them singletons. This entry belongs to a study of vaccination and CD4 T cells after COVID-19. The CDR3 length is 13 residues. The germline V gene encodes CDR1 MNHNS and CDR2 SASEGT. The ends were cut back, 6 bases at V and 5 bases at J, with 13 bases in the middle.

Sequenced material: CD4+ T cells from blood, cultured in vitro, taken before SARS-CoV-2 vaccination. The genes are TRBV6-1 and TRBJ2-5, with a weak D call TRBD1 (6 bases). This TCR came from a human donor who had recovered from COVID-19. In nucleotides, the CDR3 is TGTGCCAGCAGACGAGAGCAGGGGGAGACCCAGTACTTC. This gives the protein CASRREQGETQYF.